The 20 T cell receptor beta chains in this list originate from one sample, sequenced in a study of shared clonotypes between healthy human individuals. Libraries were prepared by immunoSEQ multiplex PCR; TCRdb keeps only in-frame clonotypes and omits some of them. The sample shows roughly 120,000 clones, around two thirds of them seen only once. The sequenced sample was memory CD8+ T cells sorted from blood. Subset meaning: CD45RO+ cells pooled with CCR7-negative TemRA cells. The receptors were gathered from a woman aged 25 to 39 in good health.

This clone was detected once. The chain joins TRBV27 to TRBJ2-7; 8 bases are a match to TRBD2. The J segment lost 2 bases and the V segment lost 6 bases, leaving 15 bases of the junction unmatched. This CDR3 contains 17 residues. Germline lookup yields CDR1 MNHEY and CDR2 SMNVEV (reference sequence). The CDR3 nucleotides read TGTGCCAGCAGCCCAACCCATACTAGCGGAAGAACCTACGAGCAGTACTTC. Amino acids: CASSPTHTSGRTYEQYF.

The CDR3 spells CASSLWDRGLEAFF. The DNA of the CDR3 is TGTGCCAGCAGTTTATGGGACAGGGGGCTGGAAGCTTTCTTT. The chain has TRBV28 and TRBJ1-1; 11 positions match TRBD1. CDR1 and CDR2 from the germline V gene are MDHEN and SYDVKM. The CDR3 totals 14 residues. The ends lost 0 bases at V and 8 bases at J; junction bases unmatched: 2.

This chain joins TRBV5-1 and TRBJ1-3; D is ambiguous. Germline V gives CDR1 SGHRS, CDR2 YFSETQ. Between the trimmed V and J ends, which lost 0 bases and 3 bases, there was a span of 7 bases. This CDR3 is built from 14 residues. The CDR3 DNA follows: TGCGCCAGCAGCTTGGAGGGCTTTGGAAACACCATATATTTT. It is translated as CASSLEGFGNTIYF. Full variable domain (rest looked up from reference TRBV5-1 and TRBJ1-3): KAGVTQTPRYLIKTRGQQVTLSCSPISGHRSVSWYQQTPGQGLQFLFEYFSETQRNKGNFPGRFSGRQFSNSRSEMNVSTLELGDSALYLCASSLEGFGNTIYFGEGSWLTVV.

The DNA of the CDR3 is TGTGCCAGCAGCAAGGAATTCCACTATGGCTACACCTTC. Its protein product is CASSKEFHYGYTF. The chain employs TRBV21-1 and TRBJ1-2. TRBV21-1 is a documented pseudogene. CDR3 length: 13 residues.

This rearrangement joins TRBV5-1 to TRBJ1-2; D may be TRBD1 (6 bases). Germline loops: CDR1 SGHRS, CDR2 YFSETQ. This CDR3 comprises 13 residues. Deletions cut 0 bases from V and 6 bases from J, with 9 bases between. As DNA, the CDR3 is TGCGCCAGCAGCTTGGACAGGGAAAATGGCTACACCTTC. This encodes CASSLDRENGYTF.

The chain uses TRBV13 and TRBJ2-7; D assignment may be TRBD1 or TRBD2 (5 bases each). The V gene's germline CDR1 is PRHDT and CDR2 FYEKMQ (reference sequence). V lost 5 bases and J lost 4, with 12 bases in between. The CDR3 runs 13 residues. CDR3 amino acids: CASSKGPLYEQYF. The CDR3 region has the DNA TGTGCCAGCAGCAAGGGACCGTTGTACGAGCAGTACTTC.

V gene TRBV18 combines with J gene TRBJ2-6; D uncertain. The V end lost 0 bases, the J end lost 0 bases, and 15 bases lay between the germline ends. CDR3 length: 19 amino acids. Germline V lookup: CDR1 KGHSH, CDR2 LQKENI. The CDR3 region is CASSPPPVLRFSGANVLTF. As DNA, the CDR3 is TGTGCCAGCTCACCACCTCCCGTTTTACGATTCTCTGGGGCCAACGTCCTGACTTTC.

This CDR3 is CAWKDRFETQYF. The CDR3 bases are TGTGCCTGGAAGGACAGGTTCGAGACCCAGTACTTC. This chain connects TRBV30 to TRBJ2-5; 7 bases align to TRBD1. Germline V lookup: CDR1 GTSNPN, CDR2 SVGIG (reference sequence). With 4 bases clipped from V and 5 bases from J, the junction kept 4 bases outside the gene matches. The CDR3 runs to 12 residues.

This chain connects TRBV4-1 to TRBJ1-2, with a weak D call TRBD1 (6 bases). Per the germline V gene, CDR1 is MGHRA and CDR2 is YSYEKL. Trimming shortened V by 4 bases and J by 4 bases, and 13 bases separated the two germline ends. The CDR3 sequence is 14 residues long. The CDR3 bases are TGCGCCAGCAGCCCTTGGGGGCGTATCTATGGCTACACCTTC. Protein: CASSPWGRIYGYTF.

V gene TRBV9 combines with J gene TRBJ2-1, with 9 bases lining up with TRBD2. V was clipped by 0 bases and J by 8 bases; unmatched bases: 6. From germline, CDR1 is SGDLS and CDR2 YYNGEE. The CDR3 extends over 15 amino acids. CDR3 sequence reads: CASSVGLAGMDEQFF. CDR3 DNA sequence: TGTGCCAGCAGCGTAGGGCTAGCGGGAATGGATGAGCAGTTCTTC.

This clone was seen only a few times. The J gene is TRBJ2-7, the V gene TRBV19, with 7 bases matching TRBD1. Trimming at V came to 5 bases and at J to 1 base, leaving 5 bases not matched to a gene. Per the germline V gene, CDR1 is LNHDA and CDR2 is SQIVND (reference sequence). The length of the CDR3 is 14 residues. The CDR3 sequence: CASSGWDSSYEQYF. The CDR3 region has the DNA TGTGCCAGTAGTGGCTGGGACAGTTCCTACGAGCAGTACTTC. The variable domain in full, with the rest retrieved from reference TRBV19 and TRBJ2-7, is DGGITQSPKYLFRKEGQNVTLSCEQNLNHDAMYWYRQDPGQGLRLIYYSQIVNDFQKGDIAEGYSVSREKKESFPLTVTSAQKNPTAFYLCASSGWDSSYEQYFGPGTRLTVT.

This clone was recorded a few times. The CDR3 spells CASSEGISYEQYF. For the CDR3, the DNA is TGTGCCAGCAGTGAAGGGATTTCCTACGAGCAGTACTTC. The chain links TRBV6-1 to TRBJ2-7, with D unresolved. V was shortened by 1 base and J by 1 base, with 5 bases between the two germline ends. Germline CDR1 MNHNS, CDR2 SASEGT. CDR3 size: 13 residues.

There are many counts of this clone. The rearrangement links TRBV6-4 to TRBJ2-3; 16 bases align to TRBD2. Trimming cost V 3 bases and J 5 bases; bases outside gene matches: 5. This CDR3 has 17 residues. Germline V gene sequence: CDR1 MRHNA, CDR2 SNTAGT. The CDR3 loop is CASSEGLAGGPGDTQYF. DNA of the CDR3: TGTGCCAGCAGTGAGGGACTAGCGGGAGGGCCCGGAGATACGCAGTATTTT.

The chain has TRBV11-2 and TRBJ2-7, with no clear D. Germline V gene data show CDR1 as SGHAT and CDR2 as FQNNGV. The CDR3 extends over 14 amino acids. V was cut by 0 bases and J by 4 bases, with 10 bases left in between. The DNA for the CDR3 is TGTGCCAGCAGCTTAGACGAGGTGATGTACGAGCAGTACTTC. Amino acid sequence: CASSLDEVMYEQYF. Full variable domain (remainder filled in from reference TRBV11-2 and TRBJ2-7): EAGVAQSPRYKIIEKRQSVAFWCNPISGHATLYWYQQILGQGPKLLIQFQNNGVVDDSQLPKDRFSAERLKGVDSTLKIQPAKLEDSAVYLCASSLDEVMYEQYFGPGTRLTVT.

CDR3 DNA: TGTGCCCTGGAAACCCTCGGGACGGCCGAGCAGTACTTC. It specifies CALETLGTAEQYF. The V gene is TRBV30, the J gene TRBJ2-7; either TRBD1 or TRBD2 may fit D (5 bases each). V lost 8 bases and J 6 bases, leaving 20 bases between the germline ends. Germline CDR1 GTSNPN, CDR2 SVGIG (reference sequence). This CDR3 has 13 amino acids.

The V and J genes are TRBV18 and TRBJ2-1; TRBD2 agrees at 14 bases. From germline, CDR1 is KGHSH and CDR2 LQKENI. The CDR3 extends over 18 amino acids. The V segment lost 2 bases and the J segment 4 bases; nucleotides outside the gene matches: 7. The CDR3 region is CASSPLTSGRAAYNEQFF. As DNA, the CDR3 is TGTGCCAGCTCACCATTGACTAGCGGGAGGGCCGCGTACAATGAGCAGTTCTTC.

The DNA of the CDR3 is TGTGCCAGCAGTTCCAACCCACACAATGAGCAGTTCTTC. It translates to CASSSNPHNEQFF. This chain links TRBV27 with TRBJ2-1; D is uncertain. Germline V lookup: CDR1 MNHEY, CDR2 SMNVEV (reference sequence). V was trimmed by 4 bases and J by 5 bases, leaving 9 bases between them. The CDR3 is 13 amino acids.

This chain links TRBV25-1 with TRBJ2-3; 9 positions match TRBD2. Per the germline V gene, CDR1 is MGHDK and CDR2 is SYGVNS. The trim removed 3 bases at V and 2 bases at J, leaving 6 bases unmatched. The CDR3 consists of 16 residues. As DNA, the CDR3 is TGTGCCAGCAGTGAGACTAGCGGAAATACCACAGATACGCAGTATTTT. This encodes CASSETSGNTTDTQYF. Full variable domain (missing parts from reference TRBV25-1 and TRBJ2-3): EADIYQTPRYLVIGTGKKITLECSQTMGHDKMYWYQQDPGMELHLIHYSYGVNSTEKGDLSSESTVSRIRTEHFPLTLESARPSHTSQYLCASSETSGNTTDTQYFGPGTRLTVL.

This chain links TRBV15 with TRBJ1-6; 7 bases align to TRBD1. V lost 0 bases and J lost 6; bases outside the gene matches: 2. There are 15 residues in the CDR3. Germline lookup yields CDR1 LNHNV and CDR2 YYDKDF (reference sequence). CDR3 amino acids: CATSRETGSNSPLHF. The DNA of the CDR3 is TGTGCCACCAGCAGAGAGACAGGGAGTAATTCACCCCTCCACTTT.

The chain is built from TRBV28 and TRBJ2-3; 7 bases fit TRBD1. Germline assignment: CDR1 MDHEN and CDR2 SYDVKM. This CDR3 contains 16 residues. The V gene end was trimmed by 3 bases and the J gene end by 0 bases; junction bases not matched to a gene: 6. The DNA of the CDR3 is TGTGCCAGCAGTTTCGGACAGGCTTATAGCACAGATACGCAGTATTTT. This encodes CASSFGQAYSTDTQYF.